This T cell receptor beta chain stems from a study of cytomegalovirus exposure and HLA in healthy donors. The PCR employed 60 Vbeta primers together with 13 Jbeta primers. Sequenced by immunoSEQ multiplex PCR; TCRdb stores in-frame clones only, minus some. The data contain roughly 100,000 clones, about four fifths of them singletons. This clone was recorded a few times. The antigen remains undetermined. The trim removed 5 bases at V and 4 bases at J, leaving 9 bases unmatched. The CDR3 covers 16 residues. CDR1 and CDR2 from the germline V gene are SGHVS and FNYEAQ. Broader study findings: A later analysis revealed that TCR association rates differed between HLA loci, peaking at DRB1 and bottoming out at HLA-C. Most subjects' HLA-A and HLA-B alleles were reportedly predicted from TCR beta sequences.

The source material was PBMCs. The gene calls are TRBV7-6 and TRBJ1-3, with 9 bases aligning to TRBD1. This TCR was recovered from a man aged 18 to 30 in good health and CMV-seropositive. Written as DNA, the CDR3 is TGTGCCAGCAGCCGATACAGGGGGCTGGGGGGAAACACCATATATTTT. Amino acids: CASSRYRGLGGNTIYF.